This TCR beta chain was profiled in a study of PD-1 blockade in classical Hodgkin lymphoma. Findings of the study overall: By C4D1, diversity of CD4+ TCRs had risen significantly, whereas that of CD8+ TCRs had not.

Assay: immunoSEQ multiplex PCR; the TCRdb copy retains only in-frame clones and omits some. The sample contains under 1,500 clones, over 75% of which appear only once. Trimming took 2 bases from V and 6 from J, leaving 16 bases between them. The CDR3 extends over 15 amino acids. Germline CDR1 is MGHRA and CDR2 is YSYEKL. Notes on this clone: The antigen remains undetermined.

Each patient experienced a relapse that followed autologous stem cell transplantation, and brentuximab vedotin exposure varied. The J gene is TRBJ1-2, the V gene TRBV4-1; D is ambiguous. This receptor was identified in a human donor with classical Hodgkin lymphoma. The sequences come from peripheral blood mononuclear cells (PBMCs), collected at baseline. CDR3 sequence reads: CASSQPFTRFNGYTF. The CDR3 nucleotides are TGCGCCAGCAGCCAACCCTTCACGAGGTTCAATGGCTACACCTTC.